These T cell receptor beta chains were read from a single sample in a study of regulatory T cells in long-lasting Graves disease. MiXCR was run by TCRdb on the multiplex PCR reads, yielding one entry per CDR3 protein. This sample has about 620,000 distinct CDR3 sequences, with roughly 15% found just once. These data also featured in a second study, about T cells in Graves' hyperthyroidism and ophthalmopathy.

The source material was peripheral blood mononuclear cells (PBMCs), sampled at new diagnosis, from a patient treated with antithyroid drugs. The receptors come from a woman aged 25-40 years with Graves disease. Each CDR3 is given with its conserved first and last residue. A D gene is named only where the DNA matches it firmly. The size of a clone is reported for some rows only, either as once, few or many, or as a class for expanded clones.

clone_size j_call v_call d_call cdr3_nt cdr3_aa
few TRBJ2-7 TRBV6-1 TRBD2 TGTGCCAGCAGTGGAAAGACTAGCGGGCTCACGGGCTACGAGCGGTACTTC CASSGKTSGLTGYERYF
. TRBJ1-2 TRBV18 TRBD1 TGTGCCAGCTCACCACCCAACCGGGACAGGGCCCACTATGGCTACACCTTC CASSPPNRDRAHYGYTF
few TRBJ2-7 TRBV30 . TGTGCCTGGAGTCCACTCTCCTACGAGCAGTACTTC CAWSPLSYEQYF
. TRBJ2-2 TRBV28 . TGTGCCAGCAGAGAGGGGGGAACGAACGCCGGGGAGCTGTTTTTT CASREGGTNAGELFF
many TRBJ2-1 TRBV11-2 . TGTGCCAGCAGCTTAGTCTCGGGACCTGAGCAGTTCTTC CASSLVSGPEQFF
. TRBJ2-1 TRBV20-1 TRBD2 TGCAGTGCCCCGACCCCCCTACTAGCGGGAGCATCGAGTGAGCAGTTCTTC CSAPTPLLAGASSEQFF
many TRBJ2-5 TRBV7-2 TRBD2 TGTGCCAGCAGCTTAGTGCCCCTGACTAGCGGGAGCGAGACCCAGTACTTC CASSLVPLTSGSETQYF
. TRBJ2-3 TRBV7-9 . TGTGCCAGCAGCTCCGACGGTGATACGCAGTATTTT CASSSDGDTQYF
few TRBJ1-5 TRBV18 TRBD1 TGTGCCAGCTCGGACGGACAGGGATCTCAGCCCCAGCATTTT CASSDGQGSQPQHF
many TRBJ1-1 TRBV5-1 . TGCGCCAGCAGCTTGGGGGACGGAGGGAACACTGAAGCTTTCTTT CASSLGDGGNTEAFF
few TRBJ2-7 TRBV25-1 . TGTGCCAGCACCCAGACGGGACCCGCCGAGCAGTACTTC CASTQTGPAEQYF
. TRBJ2-2 TRBV20-1 TRBD2 TGCAGTGCCCAGCGGGAGAGGAACACCGGGGAGCTGTTTTTT CSAQRERNTGELFF
. TRBJ2-7 TRBV2 . TGTGCCAGCAGTGACCCCGTAACCACACATAACGAGCAGTACTTC CASSDPVTTHNEQYF
many TRBJ2-7 TRBV20-1 TRBD1 TGCAGTGCTTTGCCGGGACAGGGGACCCACGAGCAGTACTTC CSALPGQGTHEQYF
many TRBJ2-3 TRBV27 . TGTGCCAGCAGTCAGGACAGAACGCAGTATTTT CASSQDRTQYF
. TRBJ2-2 TRBV14 TRBD1 TGTGCCAGCAGCCGAGGGACAGGGTACAGAAACGGCGGGGAGCTGTTTTTT CASSRGTGYRNGGELFF
many TRBJ1-4 TRBV20-1 . TGCAGTGCTCTGGTGCAGTCGGGGGTAGGATATGGAAAACTGTTTTTT CSALVQSGVGYGKLFF
many TRBJ2-7 TRBV20-1 TRBD1 TGCAGTGCTAGAGTAGGGACAGGGGGCTCCTACGAGCAGTACTTC CSARVGTGGSYEQYF
many TRBJ1-5 TRBV27 . TGTGCCTCGGGGCGACCGAATCAGCCCCAGCATTTT CASGRPNQPQHF
. TRBJ2-1 TRBV5-1 TRBD1 TGCGCCAGCAGCAGGGACAGGGTAGGGAACAATGAGCAGTTCTTC CASSRDRVGNNEQFF
few TRBJ2-1 TRBV7-8 TRBD2 TGTGCCAGCAGCTTAGCCCCAGCGGGAGCGGTCAATGAGCAGTTCTTC CASSLAPAGAVNEQFF
many TRBJ2-1 TRBV3-1 . TGTGCCAGCAGCCAATTAGACCTTGAGCAGTTCTTC CASSQLDLEQFF
. TRBJ2-3 TRBV9 . TGTGCCAGCAGCGCCTTGAGATGGGACGCCACAGATACGCAGTATTTT CASSALRWDATDTQYF
many TRBJ2-1 TRBV7-2 TRBD2 TGTGCCAGCAGCTCAGGGACTAGCGGGGGTGGCTCCTACAATGAGCAGTTCTTC CASSSGTSGGGSYNEQFF
. TRBJ1-5 TRBV18 . TGTGCCAGCTCACCAGGGGAATTGGGGCAGCCCCAGCATTTT CASSPGELGQPQHF
. TRBJ1-5 TRBV2 . TGTGCCAGCAGTGAAGCGTTTGTATTCTGGTTATCCAATCAGCCCCAGCATTTT CASSEAFVFWLSNQPQHF
many TRBJ1-1 TRBV5-1 TRBD1 TGCGCCAGCAGCGAACCGGGACAGGGGGCCACTGAAGCTTTCTTT CASSEPGQGATEAFF
few TRBJ2-1 TRBV7-9 TRBD2 TGTGCCAGCAGCTCGACGACTAGCGGGAGCTCGGAGCAGTTCTTC CASSSTTSGSSEQFF
few TRBJ1-5 TRBV7-2 TRBD1 TGTGCCAGCAGCGCCTGGGGGACAGGGGACCAGCCCCAGCATTTT CASSAWGTGDQPQHF
. TRBJ1-1 TRBV7-3 TRBD1 TGTGCCAGCAGCTTAGGAGGGACAGCTGAAGCTTTCTTT CASSLGGTAEAFF
many TRBJ2-7 TRBV28 TRBD2 TGTGCCAGCAGTTTTAATGTGGTAGGGCGGGAGACAACCCGCCAGTACTTC CASSFNVVGRETTRQYF
few TRBJ2-5 TRBV5-1 TRBD2 TGCGCCAGCAGCTTGTTAGGACTAGCGGGAGCTCCGGGGTGGCAAGAGACCCAGTACTTC CASSLLGLAGAPGWQETQYF
. TRBJ2-1 TRBV7-9 . TGTGCCAGCAGCCCACAAGGGGCTAACTACAATGAGCAGTTCTTC CASSPQGANYNEQFF
many TRBJ2-5 TRBV3-1 TRBD2 TGTGCCAGCAGCCAAAGTAGGAGCGGGACCCAAGAGACCCAGTACTTC CASSQSRSGTQETQYF
. TRBJ2-3 TRBV6-1 TRBD2 TGTGCCAGCAACCCCGGGACTAGCGTTAGCACAGATACGCAGTATTTT CASNPGTSVSTDTQYF
many TRBJ1-1 TRBV9 . TGTGCCAGCATGGGCACGAACACTGAAGCTTTCTTT CASMGTNTEAFF
few TRBJ2-4 TRBV28 . TGTGCCAGCAGTGTTGCAGGGGTAGCCAAAAACATTCAGTACTTC CASSVAGVAKNIQYF
few TRBJ2-7 TRBV18 TRBD1 TGTGCCAGCGCAAGGGACAGGGGGTTCTACGAGCAGTACTTC CASARDRGFYEQYF
. TRBJ2-1 TRBV30 . TGTGCCACGAACCCCGGGGACTTGTACAATGAGCAGTTCTTC CATNPGDLYNEQFF
many TRBJ1-1 TRBV5-1 . TGCGCCAGCAGCTTGCTGTGGGGGATGAACACTGAAGCTTTCTTT CASSLLWGMNTEAFF
few TRBJ1-2 TRBV19 . TGTGCCAGTAGTAACGCGGAGGGGTCGAGCGGCTACACCTTC CASSNAEGSSGYTF